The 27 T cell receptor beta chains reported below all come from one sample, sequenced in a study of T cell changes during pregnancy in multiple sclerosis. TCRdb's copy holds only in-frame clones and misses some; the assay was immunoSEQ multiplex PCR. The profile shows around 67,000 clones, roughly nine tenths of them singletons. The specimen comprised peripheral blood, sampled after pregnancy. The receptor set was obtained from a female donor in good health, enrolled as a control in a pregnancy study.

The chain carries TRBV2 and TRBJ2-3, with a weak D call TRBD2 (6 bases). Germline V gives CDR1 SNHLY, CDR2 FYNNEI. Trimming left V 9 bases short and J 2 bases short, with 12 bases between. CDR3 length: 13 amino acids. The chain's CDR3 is CASDSGYTDTQYF. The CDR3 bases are TGTGCCAGTGATAGCGGATACACAGATACGCAGTATTTT.

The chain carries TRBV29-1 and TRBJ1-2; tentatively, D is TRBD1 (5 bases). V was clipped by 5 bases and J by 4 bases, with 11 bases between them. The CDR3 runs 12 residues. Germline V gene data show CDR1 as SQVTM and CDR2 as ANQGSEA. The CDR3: CSVRDSAYGYTF. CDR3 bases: TGCAGCGTTCGCGACAGTGCCTATGGCTACACCTTC.

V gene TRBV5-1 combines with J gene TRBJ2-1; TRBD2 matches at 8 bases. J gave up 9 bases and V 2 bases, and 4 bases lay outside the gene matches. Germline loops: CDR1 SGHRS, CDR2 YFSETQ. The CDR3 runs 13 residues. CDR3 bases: TGCGCCAGCAGCTTCACACGGGAGGGTGAGCAGTTCTTC. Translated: CASSFTREGEQFF.

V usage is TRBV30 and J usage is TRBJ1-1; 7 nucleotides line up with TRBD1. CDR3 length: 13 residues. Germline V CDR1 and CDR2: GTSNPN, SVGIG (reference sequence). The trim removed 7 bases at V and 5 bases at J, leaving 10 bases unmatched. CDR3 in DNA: TGTGCCTTTTTACAGACAGGGAGTACTGAAGCTTTCTTT. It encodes CAFLQTGSTEAFF. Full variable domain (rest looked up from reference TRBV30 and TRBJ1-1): SQTIHQWPATLVQPVGSPLSLECTVEGTSNPNLYWYRQAAGRGLQLLFYSVGIGQISSEVPQNLSASRPQDRQFILSSKKLLLSDSGFYLCAFLQTGSTEAFFGQGTRLTVV.

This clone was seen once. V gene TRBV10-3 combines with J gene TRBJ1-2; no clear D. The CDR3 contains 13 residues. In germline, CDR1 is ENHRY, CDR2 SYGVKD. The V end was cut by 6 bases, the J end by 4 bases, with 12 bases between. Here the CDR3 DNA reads TGTGCCATCAGCCCCGAGGAAGCCTATGGCTACACCTTC. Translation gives CAISPEEAYGYTF.

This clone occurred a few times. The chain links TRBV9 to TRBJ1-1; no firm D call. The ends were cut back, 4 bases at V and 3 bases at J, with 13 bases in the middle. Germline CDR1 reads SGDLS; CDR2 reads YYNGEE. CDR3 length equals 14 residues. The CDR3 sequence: CASSQYGMDTEAFF. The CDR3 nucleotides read TGTGCCAGCAGCCAATACGGGATGGACACTGAAGCTTTCTTT.

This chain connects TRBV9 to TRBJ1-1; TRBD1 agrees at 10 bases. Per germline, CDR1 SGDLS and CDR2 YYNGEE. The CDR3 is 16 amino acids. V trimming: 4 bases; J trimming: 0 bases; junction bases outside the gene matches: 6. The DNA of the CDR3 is TGTGCCAGCAGCCCAGGGACAGGGGTTATGAACACTGAAGCTTTCTTT. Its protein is CASSPGTGVMNTEAFF.

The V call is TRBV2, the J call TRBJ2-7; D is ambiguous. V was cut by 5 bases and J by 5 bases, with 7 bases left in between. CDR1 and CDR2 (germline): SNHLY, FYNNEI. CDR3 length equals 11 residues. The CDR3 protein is CASSTSHEQYF. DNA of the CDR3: TGTGCCAGCAGTACATCCCACGAGCAGTACTTC.

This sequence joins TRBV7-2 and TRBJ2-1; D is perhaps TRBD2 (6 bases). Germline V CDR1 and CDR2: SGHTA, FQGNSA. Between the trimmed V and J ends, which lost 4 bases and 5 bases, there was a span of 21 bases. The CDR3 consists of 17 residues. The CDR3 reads CASSSNILSGHNNEQFF. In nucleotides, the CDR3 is TGTGCCAGCAGCTCCAACATTCTAAGCGGGCATAACAATGAGCAGTTCTTC.

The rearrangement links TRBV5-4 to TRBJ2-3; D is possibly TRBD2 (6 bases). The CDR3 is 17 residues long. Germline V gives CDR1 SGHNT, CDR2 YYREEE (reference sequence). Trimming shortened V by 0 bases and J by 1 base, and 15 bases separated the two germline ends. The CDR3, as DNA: TGTGCCAGCAGCTTGGGGTTCTCGCGGGGCCGCACAGATACGCAGTATTTT. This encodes CASSLGFSRGRTDTQYF.

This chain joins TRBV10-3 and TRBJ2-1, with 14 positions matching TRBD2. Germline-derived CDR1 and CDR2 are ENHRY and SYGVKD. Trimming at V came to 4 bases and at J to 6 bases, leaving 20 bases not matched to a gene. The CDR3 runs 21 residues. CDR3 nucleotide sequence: TGTGCCATCAGTGGAATAGACAGGGTAGAGACTAGCGGGGGGGCTTTCAATGAGCAGTTCTTC. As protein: CAISGIDRVETSGGAFNEQFF.

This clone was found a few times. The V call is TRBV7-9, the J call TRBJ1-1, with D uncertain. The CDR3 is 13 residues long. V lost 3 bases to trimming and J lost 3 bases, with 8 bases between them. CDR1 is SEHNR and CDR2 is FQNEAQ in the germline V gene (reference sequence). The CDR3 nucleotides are TGTGCCAGCAGCTTCGGCGGGGACACTGAAGCTTTCTTT. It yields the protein CASSFGGDTEAFF.

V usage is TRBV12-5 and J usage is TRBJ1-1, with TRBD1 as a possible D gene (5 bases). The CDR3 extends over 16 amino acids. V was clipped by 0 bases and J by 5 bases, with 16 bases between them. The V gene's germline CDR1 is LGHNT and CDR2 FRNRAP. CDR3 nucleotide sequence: TGTGCTAGTGGTTTGGTTGCGGGGGGACGGCTGACTGAAGCTTTCTTT. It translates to CASGLVAGGRLTEAFF.

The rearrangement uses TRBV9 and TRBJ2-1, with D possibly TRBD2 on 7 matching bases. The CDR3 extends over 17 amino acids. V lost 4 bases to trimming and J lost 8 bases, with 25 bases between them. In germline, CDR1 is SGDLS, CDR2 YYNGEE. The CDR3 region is CASSTTGAGARSDEQFF. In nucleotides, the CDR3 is TGTGCCAGCAGCACCACGGGGGCGGGGGCACGGTCGGATGAGCAGTTCTTC.

In DNA, the CDR3 is TGTGCCACTTCGAAGGTCCGCGGGGGCCAAGAGACCCAGTACTTC. Encoded protein: CATSKVRGGQETQYF. The rearrangement uses TRBV2 and TRBJ2-5, with 7 positions matching TRBD2. The J segment lost 1 base and the V segment lost 10 bases, leaving 12 bases of the junction unmatched. Germline CDR1 reads SNHLY; CDR2 reads FYNNEI. The CDR3 contains 15 residues.

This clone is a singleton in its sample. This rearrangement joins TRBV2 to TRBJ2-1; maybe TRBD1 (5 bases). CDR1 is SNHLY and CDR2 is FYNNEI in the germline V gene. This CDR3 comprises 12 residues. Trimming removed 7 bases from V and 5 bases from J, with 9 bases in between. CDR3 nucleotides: TGTGCCAGCAATAGACAGAACAATGAGCAGTTCTTC. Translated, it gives CASNRQNNEQFF.

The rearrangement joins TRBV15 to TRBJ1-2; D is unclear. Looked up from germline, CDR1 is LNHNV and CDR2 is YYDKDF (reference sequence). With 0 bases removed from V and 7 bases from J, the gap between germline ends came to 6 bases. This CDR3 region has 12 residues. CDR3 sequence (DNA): TGTGCCACCAGCAGAGATACTACTGGCTACACCTTC. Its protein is CATSRDTTGYTF.

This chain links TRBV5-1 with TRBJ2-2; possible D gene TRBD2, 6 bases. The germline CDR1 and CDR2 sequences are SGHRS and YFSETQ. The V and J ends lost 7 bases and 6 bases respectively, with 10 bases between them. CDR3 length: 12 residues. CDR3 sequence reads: CASSREAGELFF. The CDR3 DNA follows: TGCGCCAGCTCCAGGGAGGCCGGGGAGCTGTTTTTT.

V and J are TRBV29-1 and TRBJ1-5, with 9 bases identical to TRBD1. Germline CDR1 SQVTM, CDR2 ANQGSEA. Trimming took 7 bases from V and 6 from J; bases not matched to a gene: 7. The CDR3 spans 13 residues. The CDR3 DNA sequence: TGCAGCGCGGAGCTGACAGGGGGTCAGCCCCAGCATTTT. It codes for CSAELTGGQPQHF. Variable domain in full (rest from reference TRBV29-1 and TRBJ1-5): SAVISQKPSRDICQRGTSLTIQCQVDSQVTMMFWYRQQPGQSLTLIATANQGSEATYESGFVIDKFPISRPNLTFSTLTVSNMSPEDSSIYLCSAELTGGQPQHFGDGTRLSIL.

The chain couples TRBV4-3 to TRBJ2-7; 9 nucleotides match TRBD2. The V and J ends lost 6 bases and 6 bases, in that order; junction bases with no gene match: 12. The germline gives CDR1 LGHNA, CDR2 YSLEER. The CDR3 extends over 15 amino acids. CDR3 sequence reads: CASREGASGDPEQYF. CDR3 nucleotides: TGCGCCAGCAGAGAGGGGGCTAGCGGGGATCCCGAGCAGTACTTC.

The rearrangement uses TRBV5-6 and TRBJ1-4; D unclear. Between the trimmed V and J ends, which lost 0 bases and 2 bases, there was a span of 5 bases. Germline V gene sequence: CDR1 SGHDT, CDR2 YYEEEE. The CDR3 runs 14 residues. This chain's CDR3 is CASSLAGTNEKLFF. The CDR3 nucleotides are TGTGCCAGCAGCTTGGCGGGTACTAATGAAAAACTGTTTTTT. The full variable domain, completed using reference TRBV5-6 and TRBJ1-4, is DAGVTQSPTHLIKTRGQQVTLRCSPKSGHDTVSWYQQALGQGPQFIFQYYEEEERQRGNFPDRFSGHQFPNYSSELNVNALLLGDSALYLCASSLAGTNEKLFFGSGTQLSVL.

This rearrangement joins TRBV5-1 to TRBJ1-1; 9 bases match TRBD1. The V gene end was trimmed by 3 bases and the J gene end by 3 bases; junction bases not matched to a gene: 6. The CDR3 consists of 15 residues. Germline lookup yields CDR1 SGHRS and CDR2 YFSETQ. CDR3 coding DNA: TGCGCCAGCAGCTGGGGGGACAGGGTCGACACTGAAGCTTTCTTT. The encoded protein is CASSWGDRVDTEAFF.

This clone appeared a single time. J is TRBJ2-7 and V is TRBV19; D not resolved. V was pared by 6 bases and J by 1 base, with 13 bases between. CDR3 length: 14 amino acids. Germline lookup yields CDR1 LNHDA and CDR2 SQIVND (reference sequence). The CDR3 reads CASSSRVVSYEQYF. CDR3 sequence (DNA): TGTGCCAGTAGCTCCCGGGTAGTATCCTACGAGCAGTACTTC.

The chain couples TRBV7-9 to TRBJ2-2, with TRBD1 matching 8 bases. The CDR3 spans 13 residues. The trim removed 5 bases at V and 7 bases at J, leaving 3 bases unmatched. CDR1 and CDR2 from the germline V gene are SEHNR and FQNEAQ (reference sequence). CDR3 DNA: TGTGCCAGCAGCACACAGGGGGGCGGGGAGCTGTTTTTT. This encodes CASSTQGGGELFF.

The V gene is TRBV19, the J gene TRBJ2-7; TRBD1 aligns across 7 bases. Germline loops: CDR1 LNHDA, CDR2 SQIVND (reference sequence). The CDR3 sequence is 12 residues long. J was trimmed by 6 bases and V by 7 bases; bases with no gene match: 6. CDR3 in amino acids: CASNDRVGEQYF. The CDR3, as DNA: TGTGCCAGTAACGACAGGGTAGGCGAGCAGTACTTC.

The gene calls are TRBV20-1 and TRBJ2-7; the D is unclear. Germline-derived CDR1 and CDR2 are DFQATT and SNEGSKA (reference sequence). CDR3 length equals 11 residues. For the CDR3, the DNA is TGCAGCGCCGTAAGTCAGTACGAGCAGTACTTC. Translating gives CSAVSQYEQYF.

The CDR3 protein is CASSTDRAYEQYF. CDR3 bases: TGTGCCAGCAGTACGGACAGGGCCTACGAGCAGTACTTC. The chain combines TRBV6-6 with TRBJ2-7; 8 bases map to TRBD1. This CDR3 contains 13 residues. Germline V gives CDR1 MNHNY, CDR2 SVGAGI (reference sequence). J gave up 2 bases and V 5 bases, and 2 bases lay outside the gene matches.